This TCR beta chain stems from a study of blood T cells in healthy people across ages. As for the study in general: For every two T cells, template switching captured about one barcoded beta molecule. Overall study findings and caveats: The fall in TCR beta diversity per million T cells was roughly linear with age. Considered underestimates were the diversity estimates obtained from one million T cells.

Many counts were recorded for this clonotype. The target antigen is unknown. A second about 7 to 12 cycle PCR used barcoded and J-beta primers. Each CDR3 protein gets one entry after TCRdb re-called the 5' RACE reads with MiXCR. The profile shows roughly 730,000 distinct CDR3 sequences, more than 55% of them singletons. CDR1 is SEHNR and CDR2 is FQNEAQ in the germline V gene (reference sequence). Trimming removed 1 base at V and 1 base at J, with 17 bases between. The CDR3 sequence is 17 residues long. The TCR sequence derives from a man between 40 and 49 years old in good health. The rearrangement links TRBV7-9 to TRBJ2-7; D possibly corresponds to TRBD2 (5 bases). The sample taken for sequencing was blood. The CDR3 is CASSLGPPQRQSYEQYF. DNA for the CDR3: TGTGCCAGCAGCTTAGGCCCGCCCCAGCGGCAATCCTACGAGCAGTACTTC.